This T cell receptor beta chain appears in the sequencing data of a study of CD4 T cells in relation to SARS-CoV-2 and coronaviruses. Overall study context: Negative control cultures got HIV-1 Nef peptides or no peptide.

The unexposed donors gave CD4+ T cells in about 2011-2018, prior to COVID-19. Isolation of CD4+ T cells took place after about 9 days in culture. A word on this clone: Its specificity is not known.

Method: immunoSEQ multiplex PCR; TCRdb's copy keeps in-frame clones and lacks some. This table holds some 21,000 clones, around 76% found once. The CDR3 length is 17 residues. V lost 5 bases to trimming and J lost 3 bases, with 21 bases between them. Germline lookup yields CDR1 LGHDT and CDR2 YNNKEL (reference sequence). The specimen was CD4+ T cells from PBMCs, cultured in vitro. The source of this sequence is a human donor in good health. The chain employs TRBV3-1 (or the pseudogene TRBV3-2) and TRBJ2-3, with D maybe TRBD2 (7 bases). In DNA form, the CDR3 reads TGTGCCAGCAGCGGGGGGGGCTCCCGCTACACAACAGATACGCAGTATTTT. Translation gives CASSGGGSRYTTDTQYF.